One sample yielded the 2 T cell receptor beta chains listed below, sequenced in a study of technical replicates of blood from a handful of donors. The table came from immunoSEQ multiplex PCR; TCRdb's copy has only in-frame clones and leaves some out. The sample carries about 70,000 clones, around 97% recorded once. Sample: T cells isolated from PBMCs. These TCRs come from a human donor in good health.

V gene TRBV15 combines with J gene TRBJ1-1; 10 bases align to TRBD1. Per germline, CDR1 LNHNV and CDR2 YYDKDF (reference sequence). V dropped 4 bases and J dropped 2; count of bases not matched to a gene: 7. CDR3 length: 16 residues. The CDR3 sequence: CATSNRDRGDNTEAFF. The CDR3 DNA reads as TGTGCCACCAGCAACCGGGACAGGGGCGACAACACTGAAGCTTTCTTT.

This chain connects TRBV5-1 to TRBJ2-3; D is unresolved. In germline, CDR1 is SGHRS, CDR2 YFSETQ. With 3 bases removed from V and 4 bases from J, the gap between germline ends came to 6 bases. This CDR3 has 12 amino acids. Here the CDR3 DNA reads TGCGCCAGCAGCTCCACTTCAGATACGCAGTATTTT. Translated, it gives CASSSTSDTQYF.